A selection of T cell receptor beta chains follows, all from one sample in a study of regulatory T cells in long-lasting Graves disease. TCRdb ran MiXCR on the multiplex PCR reads and lists one entry per CDR3 protein. The table shows some 420,000 distinct CDR3 sequences, with approximately 23% occurring only once. Here the sequenced sample was peripheral blood mononuclear cells (PBMCs), taken when the disease was refractory, from a patient treated with antithyroid drugs. The receptors were sampled from a female donor with Graves disease. CDR3s include the opening cysteine and the closing phenylalanine or tryptophan. The order of the fields is CDR3 length, D gene, clone size, V gene, J gene, CDR3 protein, CDR3 DNA. The D gene is left open where the match is weak. For some rows the clone size is stated as once, few or many, or as a class when expanded; others skip it.

len: 15
d_gene: -
abundance: many
v_gene: TRBV28
j_gene: TRBJ2-6
CDR3aa: CASSLLLSGANVLTF
CDR3nt: TGTGCCAGCAGTTTATTGCTCTCTGGGGCCAACGTCCTGACTTTC

len: 14
d_gene: -
abundance: -
v_gene: TRBV20-1
j_gene: TRBJ2-4
CDR3aa: CSAREELAKNIQYF
CDR3nt: TGCAGTGCTAGGGAAGAACTAGCCAAAAACATTCAGTACTTC

len: 14
d_gene: -
abundance: many
v_gene: TRBV2
j_gene: TRBJ1-3
CDR3aa: CASREESSGNTIYF
CDR3nt: TGTGCCAGCAGGGAAGAGAGCTCTGGAAACACCATATATTTT

len: 15
d_gene: -
abundance: many
v_gene: TRBV11-2
j_gene: TRBJ1-1
CDR3aa: CASSARYGENTEAFF
CDR3nt: TGTGCCAGCAGCGCAAGATACGGGGAGAACACTGAAGCTTTCTTT

len: 13
d_gene: TRBD1
abundance: many
v_gene: TRBV20-1
j_gene: TRBJ1-2
CDR3aa: CSARGSQGASYTF
CDR3nt: TGCAGTGCTAGAGGGTCACAGGGGGCGAGCTACACCTTC

len: 14
d_gene: TRBD1
abundance: many
v_gene: TRBV4-1
j_gene: TRBJ2-4
CDR3aa: CASSLQGAENIQYF
CDR3nt: TGCGCCAGCAGCCTCCAGGGGGCCGAAAACATTCAGTACTTC

len: 15
d_gene: -
abundance: few
v_gene: TRBV9
j_gene: TRBJ2-7
CDR3aa: CASSVGWSFLYEQYF
CDR3nt: TGTGCCAGCAGCGTAGGATGGAGTTTCCTCTACGAGCAGTACTTC

len: 15
d_gene: -
abundance: few
v_gene: TRBV7-9
j_gene: TRBJ1-6
CDR3aa: CASSLEGAWNSPLHF
CDR3nt: TGTGCCAGCAGCTTGGAAGGGGCGTGGAATTCACCCCTCCACTTT

len: 13
d_gene: -
abundance: -
v_gene: TRBV5-1
j_gene: TRBJ2-7
CDR3aa: CASREYMAYEQYF
CDR3nt: TGCGCCAGCAGGGAGTATATGGCCTACGAGCAGTACTTC

len: 16
d_gene: -
abundance: many
v_gene: TRBV2
j_gene: TRBJ2-5
CDR3aa: CASSSPPGARLKTQYF
CDR3nt: TGTGCCAGCAGTTCCCCACCGGGGGCGCGTTTGAAGACCCAGTACTTC

len: 13
d_gene: -
abundance: many
v_gene: TRBV7-2
j_gene: TRBJ1-1
CDR3aa: CASSFSSNTEAFF
CDR3nt: TGTGCCAGCAGCTTCAGCTCGAACACTGAAGCTTTCTTT

len: 14
d_gene: -
abundance: few
v_gene: TRBV11-3
j_gene: TRBJ2-5
CDR3aa: CASGLITAGETQYF
CDR3nt: TGTGCCAGCGGTCTGATCACGGCCGGGGAGACCCAGTACTTC

len: 13
d_gene: TRBD2
abundance: few
v_gene: TRBV6-1
j_gene: TRBJ2-1
CDR3aa: CASSARGENEQFF
CDR3nt: TGTGCCAGCAGTGCCCGGGGGGAGAATGAGCAGTTCTTC

len: 14
d_gene: TRBD1
abundance: -
v_gene: TRBV5-4
j_gene: TRBJ2-2
CDR3aa: CASSSRQGTGELFF
CDR3nt: TGTGCCAGCAGCTCGCGACAGGGGACCGGGGAGCTGTTTTTT

len: 16
d_gene: -
abundance: many
v_gene: TRBV27
j_gene: TRBJ1-4
CDR3aa: CASSLRGPKLGEKLFF
CDR3nt: TGTGCCAGCAGTTTAAGAGGGCCGAAATTGGGTGAAAAACTGTTTTTT

len: 14
d_gene: TRBD1
abundance: few
v_gene: TRBV4-1
j_gene: TRBJ1-1
CDR3aa: CASSQQGSGTEAFF
CDR3nt: TGCGCCAGCAGTCAACAGGGGTCGGGCACTGAAGCTTTCTTT

len: 14
d_gene: TRBD1
abundance: few
v_gene: TRBV4-3
j_gene: TRBJ1-4
CDR3aa: CASSQLQGNEKLFF
CDR3nt: TGCGCCAGCAGCCAGTTACAGGGGAATGAAAAACTGTTTTTT

len: 14
d_gene: TRBD1
abundance: many
v_gene: TRBV6-2/TRBV6-3
j_gene: TRBJ1-2
CDR3aa: CASRFGTDLDGYTF
CDR3nt: TGTGCCAGCAGGTTCGGGACAGATTTAGATGGCTACACCTTC

len: 14
d_gene: -
abundance: few
v_gene: TRBV5-5
j_gene: TRBJ2-7
CDR3aa: CASSLTTTDYEQYF
CDR3nt: TGTGCCAGCAGCTTGACAACGACAGACTACGAGCAGTACTTC

len: 14
d_gene: -
abundance: -
v_gene: TRBV5-1
j_gene: TRBJ1-2
CDR3aa: CASRVALTDYGYTF
CDR3nt: TGCGCCAGCAGAGTGGCCCTGACAGACTATGGCTACACCTTC

len: 16
d_gene: TRBD1
abundance: many
v_gene: TRBV28
j_gene: TRBJ1-1
CDR3aa: CASSEPGQGDFTEAFF
CDR3nt: TGTGCCAGCAGTGAACCGGGACAGGGGGATTTCACTGAAGCTTTCTTT

len: 13
d_gene: -
abundance: many
v_gene: TRBV20-1
j_gene: TRBJ2-5
CDR3aa: CSARDTGRETQYF
CDR3nt: TGCAGTGCTAGGGATACAGGGCGGGAGACCCAGTACTTC

len: 18
d_gene: -
abundance: few
v_gene: TRBV3-1
j_gene: TRBJ1-1
CDR3aa: CASYGVEGKGQQNTEAFF
CDR3nt: TGTGCCAGCTACGGGGTAGAGGGTAAAGGACAGCAGAACACTGAAGCTTTCTTT

len: 14
d_gene: -
abundance: few
v_gene: TRBV5-1
j_gene: TRBJ1-2
CDR3aa: CASSLAGPMRGYTF
CDR3nt: TGTGCCAGCAGCTTGGCGGGACCCATGAGGGGCTACACCTTC

len: 14
d_gene: -
abundance: many
v_gene: TRBV12-3/TRBV12-4
j_gene: TRBJ2-5
CDR3aa: CASSLRVLQETQYF
CDR3nt: TGTGCCAGCAGTTTGCGGGTCCTTCAAGAGACCCAGTACTTC

len: 13
d_gene: -
abundance: few
v_gene: TRBV20-1
j_gene: TRBJ2-7
CDR3aa: CSALDRLLYEQYF
CDR3nt: TGCAGTGCTTTAGACAGGCTTCTCTACGAGCAGTACTTC

len: 14
d_gene: TRBD1
abundance: few
v_gene: TRBV29-1
j_gene: TRBJ1-1
CDR3aa: CSVVGDRGNTEAFF
CDR3nt: TGCAGCGTTGTGGGGGACAGGGGGAACACTGAAGCTTTCTTT

len: 16
d_gene: -
abundance: -
v_gene: TRBV28
j_gene: TRBJ2-1
CDR3aa: CASSSTGGQLYNEQFF
CDR3nt: TGTGCCAGCAGTTCAACCGGGGGCCAACTTTACAATGAGCAGTTCTTC

len: 15
d_gene: TRBD1
abundance: -
v_gene: TRBV20-1
j_gene: TRBJ1-6
CDR3aa: CSAILNPGQRSPLHF
CDR3nt: TGCAGTGCTATTCTCAATCCGGGACAGAGGTCACCCCTCCACTTT

len: 18
d_gene: TRBD2
abundance: -
v_gene: TRBV5-1
j_gene: TRBJ2-3
CDR3aa: CASSLVLATSGSPDTQYF
CDR3nt: TGCGCCAGCAGCTTAGTCCTCGCGACTAGCGGGAGTCCAGATACGCAGTATTTT

len: 15
d_gene: TRBD2
abundance: once
v_gene: TRBV6-5
j_gene: TRBJ2-3
CDR3aa: CASSYQRGGTDTQYF
CDR3nt: TGTGCCAGCAGTTATCAGCGGGGGGGCACAGATACGCAGTATTTT

len: 17
d_gene: TRBD1
abundance: -
v_gene: TRBV3-1
j_gene: TRBJ2-2
CDR3aa: CASSSTGGVGVTGELFF
CDR3nt: TGTGCCAGCAGCTCAACAGGGGGCGTAGGGGTCACCGGGGAGCTGTTTTTT

len: 14
d_gene: -
abundance: -
v_gene: TRBV20-1
j_gene: TRBJ2-1
CDR3aa: CSAREGAFYNEQFF
CDR3nt: TGCAGTGCTAGAGAGGGGGCGTTCTACAATGAGCAGTTCTTC

len: 14
d_gene: TRBD1
abundance: -
v_gene: TRBV5-1
j_gene: TRBJ2-7
CDR3aa: CASSLAEDRVDQYF
CDR3nt: TGCGCCAGCAGCTTGGCCGAGGACAGGGTGGATCAGTACTTC